The source of this T cell receptor beta chain is a study of identical twins. Germline V gene data show CDR1 as ENHRY and CDR2 as SYGVKD. This CDR3 spans 12 amino acids. The germline V and J ends were trimmed by 8 bases and 3 bases, with 8 bases remaining between them. Using its own MiXCR run on the 5' RACE reads, TCRdb lists one record per CDR3 protein. The sample holds some 500,000 distinct CDR3 sequences, more than 9% seen once. There were only healthy Caucasians among the donors. These data are also associated with another study on yellow fever vaccine responses in identical twins.

Sequencing input: PBMCs. This receptor was taken from a woman under 30 in good health. J is TRBJ2-1 and V is TRBV10-3; D not certain. CDR3 region: CAIADGYNEQFF. The CDR3 bases are TGTGCCATCGCAGACGGCTACAATGAGCAGTTCTTC.